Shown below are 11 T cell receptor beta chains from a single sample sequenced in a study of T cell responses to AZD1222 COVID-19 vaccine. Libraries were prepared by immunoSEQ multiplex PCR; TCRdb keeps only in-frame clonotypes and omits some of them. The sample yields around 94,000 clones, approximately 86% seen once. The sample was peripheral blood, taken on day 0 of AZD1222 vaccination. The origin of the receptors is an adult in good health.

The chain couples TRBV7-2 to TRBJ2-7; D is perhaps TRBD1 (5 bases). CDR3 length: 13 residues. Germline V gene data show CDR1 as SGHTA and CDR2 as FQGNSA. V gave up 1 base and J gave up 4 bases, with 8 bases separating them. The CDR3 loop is CASSLEGVYEQYF. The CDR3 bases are TGTGCCAGCAGCTTAGAAGGGGTATACGAGCAGTACTTC. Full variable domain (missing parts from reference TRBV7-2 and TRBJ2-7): GAGVSQSPSNKVTEKGKDVELRCDPISGHTALYWYRQSLGQGLEFLIYFQGNSAPDKSGLPSDRFSAERTGGSVSTLTIQRTQQEDSAVYLCASSLEGVYEQYFGPGTRLTVT.

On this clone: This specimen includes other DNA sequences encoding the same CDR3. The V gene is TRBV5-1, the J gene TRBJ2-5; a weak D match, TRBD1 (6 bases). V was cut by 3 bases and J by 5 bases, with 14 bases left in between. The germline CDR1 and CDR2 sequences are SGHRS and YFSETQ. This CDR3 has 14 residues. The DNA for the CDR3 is TGCGCCAGCAGCTCCCAAGGGGGTCAGGAGACCCAGTACTTC. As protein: CASSSQGGQETQYF.

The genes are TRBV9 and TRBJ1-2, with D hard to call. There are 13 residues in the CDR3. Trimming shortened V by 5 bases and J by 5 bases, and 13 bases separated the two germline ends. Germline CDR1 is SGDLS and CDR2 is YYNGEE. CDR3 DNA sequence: TGTGCCAGCAGTGACCGGACTGGGTATGGCTACACCTTC. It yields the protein CASSDRTGYGYTF. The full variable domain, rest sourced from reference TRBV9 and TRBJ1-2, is DSGVTQTPKHLITATGQRVTLRCSPRSGDLSVYWYQQSLDQGLQFLIQYYNGEERAKGNILERFSAQQFPDLHSELNLSSLELGDSALYFCASSDRTGYGYTFGSGTRLTVV.

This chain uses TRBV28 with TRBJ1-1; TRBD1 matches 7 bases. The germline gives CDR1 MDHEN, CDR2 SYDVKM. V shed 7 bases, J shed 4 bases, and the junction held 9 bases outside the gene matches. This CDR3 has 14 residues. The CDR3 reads CASTDRQGPTEAFF. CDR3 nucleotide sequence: TGTGCCAGCACCGACAGACAGGGCCCCACTGAAGCTTTCTTT.

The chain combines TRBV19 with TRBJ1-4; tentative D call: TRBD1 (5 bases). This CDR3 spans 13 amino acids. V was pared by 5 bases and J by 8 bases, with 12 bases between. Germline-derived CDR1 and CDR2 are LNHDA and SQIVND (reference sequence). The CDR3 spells CASSAPGEEKLFF. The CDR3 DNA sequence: TGTGCCAGTAGTGCGCCGGGGGAGGAAAAACTGTTTTTT.

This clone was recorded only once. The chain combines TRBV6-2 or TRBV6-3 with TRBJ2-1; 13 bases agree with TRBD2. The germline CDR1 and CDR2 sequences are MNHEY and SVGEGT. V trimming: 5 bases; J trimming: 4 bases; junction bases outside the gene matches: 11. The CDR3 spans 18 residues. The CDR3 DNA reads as TGTGCCAGCAGTCCCACTAGCGGGAGGGCCGGTGGGTACAATGAGCAGTTCTTC. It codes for CASSPTSGRAGGYNEQFF.

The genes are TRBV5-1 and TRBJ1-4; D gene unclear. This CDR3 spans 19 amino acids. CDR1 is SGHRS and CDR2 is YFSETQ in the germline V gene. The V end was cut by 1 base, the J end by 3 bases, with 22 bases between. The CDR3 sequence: CASSLLSKGALRSNEKLFF. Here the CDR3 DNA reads TGCGCCAGCAGCTTGCTCTCCAAGGGCGCCCTTCGTTCTAATGAAAAACTGTTTTTT.

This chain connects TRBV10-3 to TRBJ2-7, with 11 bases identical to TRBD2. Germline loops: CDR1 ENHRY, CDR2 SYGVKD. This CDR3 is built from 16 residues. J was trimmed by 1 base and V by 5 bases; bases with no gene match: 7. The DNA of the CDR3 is TGTGCCATCAGTCTCATACTAGCGGGAGAATCCTACGAGCAGTACTTC. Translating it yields CAISLILAGESYEQYF.

CDR3 nucleotides: TGTGCCAGCAGTTTGGGGCCCGGAAACACCATATATTTT. This encodes CASSLGPGNTIYF. The chain has TRBV12-3 or TRBV12-4 and TRBJ1-3; D perhaps matches TRBD1 (5 bases). The V gene lost 3 bases and the J gene lost 4 bases, with 7 bases spanning the gap. The CDR3 contains 13 residues.

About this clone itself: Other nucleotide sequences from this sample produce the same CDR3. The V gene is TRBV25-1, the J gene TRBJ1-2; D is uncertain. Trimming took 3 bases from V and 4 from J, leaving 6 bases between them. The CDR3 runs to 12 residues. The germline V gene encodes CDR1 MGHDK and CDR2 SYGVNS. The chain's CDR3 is CASSDGRYGYTF. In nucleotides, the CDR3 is TGTGCCAGCAGTGACGGCCGCTATGGCTACACCTTC.

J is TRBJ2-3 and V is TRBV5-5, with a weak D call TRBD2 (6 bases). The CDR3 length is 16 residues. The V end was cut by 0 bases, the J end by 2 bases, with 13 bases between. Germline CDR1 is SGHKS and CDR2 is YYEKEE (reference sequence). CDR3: CASSLEAGTVTDTQYF. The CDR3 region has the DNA TGTGCCAGCAGCTTGGAAGCAGGGACTGTCACAGATACGCAGTATTTT.